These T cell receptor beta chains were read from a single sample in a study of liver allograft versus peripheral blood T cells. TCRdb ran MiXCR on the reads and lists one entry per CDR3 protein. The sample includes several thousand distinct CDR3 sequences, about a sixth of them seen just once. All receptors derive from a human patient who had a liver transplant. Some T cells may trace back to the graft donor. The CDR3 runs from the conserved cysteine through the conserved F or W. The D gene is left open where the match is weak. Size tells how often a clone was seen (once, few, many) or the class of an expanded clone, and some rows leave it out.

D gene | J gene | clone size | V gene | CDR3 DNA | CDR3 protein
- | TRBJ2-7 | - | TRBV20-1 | TGCAGGGCGAAGGACCGCTACGAGCAGTACTTC | CRAKDRYEQYF
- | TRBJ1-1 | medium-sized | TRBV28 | TGTGCCAGCAGCCCGGGGAGGGGGGTCCCGAACACTGAAGCTTTCTTT | CASSPGRGVPNTEAFF
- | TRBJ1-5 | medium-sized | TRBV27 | TGTGCCAGCAGTAAGGGGGGTACTAGCAATCAGCCCCAGCATTTT | CASSKGGTSNQPQHF
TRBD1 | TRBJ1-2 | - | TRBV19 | TGTGCCAGTAGTCGGGACAGTCCCTCCTATGGCTACACCTTC | CASSRDSPSYGYTF
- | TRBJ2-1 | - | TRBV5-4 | TGTGCCAGCAGCTTGGATCCCGCGACGGAACAGTTCTTC | CASSLDPATEQFF
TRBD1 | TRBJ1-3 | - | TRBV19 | TGTGCCAGTAGCCCTGAGGGGGCATTCGATCTCACCATATATTTT | CASSPEGAFDLTIYF
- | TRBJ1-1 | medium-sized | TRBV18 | TGTGCCAGCTCCCCTTTACAGGGGAACACTGAAGCTTTCTTT | CASSPLQGNTEAFF
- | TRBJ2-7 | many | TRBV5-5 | TGTGCCAGCAGCCTGCAGGGCTACGAGCAGTACTTC | CASSLQGYEQYF
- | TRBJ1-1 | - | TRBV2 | TGTGCCAGCAGTGAAGCGGCGGGGGCGATGAACACTGAAGCTTTCTTT | CASSEAAGAMNTEAFF
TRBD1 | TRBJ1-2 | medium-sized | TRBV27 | TGTGCCAGCAGTTCGGACAGGGGGGCCTATGGCTACACCTTC | CASSSDRGAYGYTF
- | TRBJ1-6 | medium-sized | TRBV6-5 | TGTGCCAGCAGTCCCGTTACCCCCTATAATTCACCCCTCCACTTT | CASSPVTPYNSPLHF
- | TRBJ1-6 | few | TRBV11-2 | TGTGCCAGCAGCCCCCAGACCAATTCACCCCTCCACTTT | CASSPQTNSPLHF
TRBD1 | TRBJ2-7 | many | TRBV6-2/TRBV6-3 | TGTGCCAGTGGACAGGTTGGCCACGAGCAGTACTTC | CASGQVGHEQYF
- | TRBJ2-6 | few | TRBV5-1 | TGCGCCAGCAGCTTGGAACCCGGGGGCTCTGGGGCCAACGTCCTGACTTTC | CASSLEPGGSGANVLTF
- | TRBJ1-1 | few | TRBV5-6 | TGTGCCAGCAGCCCGGACCGTCTGGGAGCTTTCTTT | CASSPDRLGAFF
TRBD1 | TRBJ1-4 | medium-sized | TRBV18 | TGTGCCAGCTCACCAAAAGGCGGACAGGCTGGGCGTGAAAAACTGTTTTTT | CASSPKGGQAGREKLFF
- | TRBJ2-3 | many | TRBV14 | TGTGCCAGCAGCCAAAGGGTTAGCACAGATACGCAGTATTTT | CASSQRVSTDTQYF
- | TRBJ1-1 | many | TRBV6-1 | TGTGCCAGCAGCGAAACAGACTACACTGAAGCTTTCTTT | CASSETDYTEAFF
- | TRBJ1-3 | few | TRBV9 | TGTGCCAGCAGCGTAGGGACGGTCCCTGAAAACACCATATATTTT | CASSVGTVPENTIYF
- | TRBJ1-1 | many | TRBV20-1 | TGCAGTGCTGGGAAAGGAGAAGCTTTCTTT | CSAGKGEAFF
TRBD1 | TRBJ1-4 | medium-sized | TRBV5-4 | TGTGCCAGCAGCTTGTGGACAGGGGAGAAACTGTTTTTT | CASSLWTGEKLFF
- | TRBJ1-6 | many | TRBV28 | TGTGCCAGCAGTTTTCAGCTCTATAATTCACCCCTCCACTTT | CASSFQLYNSPLHF